This T cell receptor beta chain was observed in a study of blood T cell repertoires in COVID-19. Per germline, CDR1 KGHSH and CDR2 LQKENI. The CDR3 consists of 22 residues. V lost 5 bases and J lost 0, with 35 bases in between. Profiled with immunoSEQ multiplex PCR; TCRdb holds only in-frame clones, not every one. The sample has 110,000 to 150,000 clones; 81% are singletons. The chain links TRBV18 to TRBJ2-7; D is possibly TRBD2 (7 bases). The sequencing sample was made of peripheral blood. The source is a human donor in a cohort sampled during active COVID-19. CDR3 protein: CASSSQQGGGSSGNRASYEQYF. The CDR3 DNA follows: TGTGCCAGCTCAAGCCAACAGGGAGGGGGTTCTAGCGGAAACCGCGCCTCCTACGAGCAGTACTTC. The whole variable domain, filled in from reference TRBV18 and TRBJ2-7, reads NAGVMQNPRHLVRRRGQEARLRCSPMKGHSHVYWYRQLPEEGLKFMVYLQKENIIDESGMPKERFSAEFPKEGPSILRIQQVVRGDSAAYFCASSSQQGGGSSGNRASYEQYFGPGTRLTVT.